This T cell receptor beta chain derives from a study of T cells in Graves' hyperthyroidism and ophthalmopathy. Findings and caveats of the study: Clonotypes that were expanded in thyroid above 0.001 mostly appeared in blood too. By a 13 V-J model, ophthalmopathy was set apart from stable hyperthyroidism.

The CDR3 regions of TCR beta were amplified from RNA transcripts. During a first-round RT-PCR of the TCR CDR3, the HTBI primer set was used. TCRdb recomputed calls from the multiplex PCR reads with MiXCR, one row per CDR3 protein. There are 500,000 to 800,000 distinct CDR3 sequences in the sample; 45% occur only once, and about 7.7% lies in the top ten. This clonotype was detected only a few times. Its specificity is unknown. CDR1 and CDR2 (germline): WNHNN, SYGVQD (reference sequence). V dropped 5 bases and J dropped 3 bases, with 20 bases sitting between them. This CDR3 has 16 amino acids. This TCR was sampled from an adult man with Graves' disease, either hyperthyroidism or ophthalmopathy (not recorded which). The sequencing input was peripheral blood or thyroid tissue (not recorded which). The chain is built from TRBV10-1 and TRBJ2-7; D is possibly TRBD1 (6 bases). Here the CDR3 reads CASSPPTITGNYEQYF. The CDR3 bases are TGCGCCAGCAGTCCCCCTACCATTACAGGGAACTACGAGCAGTACTTC.